Listed below are T cell receptor beta chains from one sample, sequenced in a study of regulatory T cells in long-lasting Graves disease. Via MiXCR, TCRdb re-called the multiplex PCR reads, giving one row per CDR3 protein. The data contain fewer than 650,000 distinct CDR3 sequences, less than 20% of them singletons. These data also formed part of another study, on T cells in Graves' hyperthyroidism and ophthalmopathy.

Sequencing was performed on peripheral blood mononuclear cells (PBMCs), taken at new diagnosis, from a patient treated with antithyroid drugs. Every receptor here comes from a woman aged 25 to 39 with Graves disease. Each CDR3 is given with its conserved first and last residue. Each record gives: J gene, clone size, CDR3 length, V gene, D gene, CDR3 DNA, CDR3 protein. D genes are given only for firm matches. A clone size is listed for some rows: how often the clone was seen (once, few, many), or a class if it is expanded.

J gene: TRBJ1-1; clone size: many; CDR3 length: 11; V gene: TRBV29-1; D gene: -; CDR3 DNA: TGCAGCGTTGACCAGGGGACTGAAGCTTTCTTT; CDR3 protein: CSVDQGTEAFF
J gene: TRBJ2-3; clone size: many; CDR3 length: 13; V gene: TRBV11-1; D gene: -; CDR3 DNA: TGTGCCAGCAGCTTAGGGGCCGCAGATACGCAGTATTTT; CDR3 protein: CASSLGAADTQYF
J gene: TRBJ1-6; clone size: many; CDR3 length: 15; V gene: TRBV28; D gene: -; CDR3 DNA: TGTGCCAGCAGTTGGGGGAGGAGTAACAGTTCACCCCTCCACTTT; CDR3 protein: CASSWGRSNSSPLHF
J gene: TRBJ2-2; clone size: few; CDR3 length: 14; V gene: TRBV30; D gene: TRBD1; CDR3 DNA: TGTGCCTGGAGTGGGACAGGGTCCACCGGGGAGCTGTTTTTT; CDR3 protein: CAWSGTGSTGELFF
J gene: TRBJ2-3; clone size: -; CDR3 length: 16; V gene: TRBV30; D gene: TRBD2; CDR3 DNA: TGTGCCTGGAATCCGGGACTACCTTCGCGCACAGATACGCAGTATTTT; CDR3 protein: CAWNPGLPSRTDTQYF
J gene: TRBJ2-1; clone size: -; CDR3 length: 13; V gene: TRBV18; D gene: -; CDR3 DNA: TGTGCCAGCTCAGGCAGGACGGGCAATGAGCAGTTCTTC; CDR3 protein: CASSGRTGNEQFF
J gene: TRBJ2-1; clone size: -; CDR3 length: 16; V gene: TRBV20-1; D gene: TRBD2; CDR3 DNA: TGCAGTGCTAGCCCCGGACTAGCGGGTTCCTACAATGAGCAGTTCTTC; CDR3 protein: CSASPGLAGSYNEQFF
J gene: TRBJ1-1; clone size: many; CDR3 length: 16; V gene: TRBV3-1; D gene: -; CDR3 DNA: TGTGCCAGCAGCCAAGAAGTTGGGGGGCCGGGGATCAACGCTTTCTTT; CDR3 protein: CASSQEVGGPGINAFF
J gene: TRBJ2-3; clone size: many; CDR3 length: 15; V gene: TRBV3-1; D gene: TRBD1; CDR3 DNA: TGTGCCAGCAGCCAAAGGACAGGGAACGCAGATACGCAGTATTTT; CDR3 protein: CASSQRTGNADTQYF
J gene: TRBJ1-4; clone size: few; CDR3 length: 16; V gene: TRBV5-1; D gene: -; CDR3 DNA: TGCGCCAGCAGCTTGAGAGGGGTGGCGGCTAATGAAAAACTGTTTTTT; CDR3 protein: CASSLRGVAANEKLFF
J gene: TRBJ2-1; clone size: -; CDR3 length: 17; V gene: TRBV7-3; D gene: TRBD2; CDR3 DNA: TGTGCCAGCAGCCCCAAGACTAGCGGGGTCTCCTACAATGAGCAGTTCTTC; CDR3 protein: CASSPKTSGVSYNEQFF
J gene: TRBJ2-7; clone size: few; CDR3 length: 14; V gene: TRBV20-1; D gene: TRBD2; CDR3 DNA: TGCAGTGCTAGAGAAGGGACTAGTTTCGACGAGCGGTACTTC; CDR3 protein: CSAREGTSFDERYF
J gene: TRBJ2-7; clone size: many; CDR3 length: 13; V gene: TRBV30; D gene: -; CDR3 DNA: TGTGCCTGGAGTAGCGGGTCCCACTACGAGCAGTACTTC; CDR3 protein: CAWSSGSHYEQYF
J gene: TRBJ2-5; clone size: few; CDR3 length: 13; V gene: TRBV7-7; D gene: -; CDR3 DNA: TGTGCTAGCAGCTATTTGGGCCAAGAGACCCAGTACTTC; CDR3 protein: CASSYLGQETQYF
J gene: TRBJ1-4; clone size: -; CDR3 length: 17; V gene: TRBV30; D gene: TRBD1; CDR3 DNA: TGTGCCTGGAGTACACCGGACAGGGGGTGGACTAATGAAAAACTGTTTTTT; CDR3 protein: CAWSTPDRGWTNEKLFF
J gene: TRBJ2-1; clone size: few; CDR3 length: 17; V gene: TRBV3-1; D gene: -; CDR3 DNA: TGTGCCAGCAGCCAACCGGCCCTTTCCGGCGCCTACAATGAGCAGTTCTTC; CDR3 protein: CASSQPALSGAYNEQFF
J gene: TRBJ2-1; clone size: -; CDR3 length: 12; V gene: TRBV9; D gene: -; CDR3 DNA: TGTGCCAGCAGCATTACAGGGAATGAGCAGTTCTTC; CDR3 protein: CASSITGNEQFF
J gene: TRBJ2-7; clone size: -; CDR3 length: 14; V gene: TRBV3-1; D gene: -; CDR3 DNA: TGTGCCAGCAGCCCATCAGCCAGGGGCTACGAGCAGTACTTC; CDR3 protein: CASSPSARGYEQYF
J gene: TRBJ2-7; clone size: few; CDR3 length: 18; V gene: TRBV19; D gene: TRBD2; CDR3 DNA: TGTGCCAGTACCTCGGGACTAGCGGTTGAGTGTGGGCTCTACGAGCAGTACTTC; CDR3 protein: CASTSGLAVECGLYEQYF
J gene: TRBJ2-7; clone size: many; CDR3 length: 15; V gene: TRBV27; D gene: -; CDR3 DNA: TGTGCCAGCAGTTACACCGGGACGCCCTCCCACGAGCAGTACTTC; CDR3 protein: CASSYTGTPSHEQYF
J gene: TRBJ1-1; clone size: few; CDR3 length: 15; V gene: TRBV5-1; D gene: -; CDR3 DNA: TGCGCCAGCAGCCCCGGTACCTACTTGAACACTGAAGCTTTCTTT; CDR3 protein: CASSPGTYLNTEAFF
J gene: TRBJ2-1; clone size: many; CDR3 length: 15; V gene: TRBV5-6; D gene: TRBD2; CDR3 DNA: TGTGCCAGCAGCTCGCCGGGACTAGCGGTCGAGGAGCAGTTCTTC; CDR3 protein: CASSSPGLAVEEQFF
J gene: TRBJ2-1; clone size: many; CDR3 length: 13; V gene: TRBV2; D gene: -; CDR3 DNA: TGTGCCAGCAGCGACGGCGCCGGCAATGAGCAGTTCTTC; CDR3 protein: CASSDGAGNEQFF
J gene: TRBJ1-6; clone size: -; CDR3 length: 16; V gene: TRBV6-5; D gene: -; CDR3 DNA: TGTGCCAGCAGTTCCCAACAGAGCTCCTATAATTCACCCCTCCACTTT; CDR3 protein: CASSSQQSSYNSPLHF
J gene: TRBJ2-7; clone size: many; CDR3 length: 14; V gene: TRBV20-1; D gene: -; CDR3 DNA: TGCAGTGCTCCCAGGGGGGCGGGAGGTTACGAGCAGTACTTC; CDR3 protein: CSAPRGAGGYEQYF
J gene: TRBJ2-7; clone size: many; CDR3 length: 13; V gene: TRBV2; D gene: -; CDR3 DNA: TGTGCCAGCAGCGGCAGGGCGGTCTACGAGCAGTACTTC; CDR3 protein: CASSGRAVYEQYF
J gene: TRBJ2-5; clone size: -; CDR3 length: 15; V gene: TRBV9; D gene: TRBD2; CDR3 DNA: TGTGCCAGCAGCCCCCCTTATGGGGGAGGGGAGACCCAGTACTTC; CDR3 protein: CASSPPYGGGETQYF
J gene: TRBJ2-3; clone size: -; CDR3 length: 16; V gene: TRBV15; D gene: -; CDR3 DNA: TGTGCCACCAGGAAAACGGTTAACAGGGCCACAGATACGCAGTATTTT; CDR3 protein: CATRKTVNRATDTQYF
J gene: TRBJ2-1; clone size: many; CDR3 length: 15; V gene: TRBV12-3/TRBV12-4; D gene: TRBD2; CDR3 DNA: TGTGCCAGCAGTGGCTGGACTAGGGGAAACAATGAGCAGTTCTTC; CDR3 protein: CASSGWTRGNNEQFF
J gene: TRBJ1-1; clone size: many; CDR3 length: 15; V gene: TRBV30; D gene: -; CDR3 DNA: TGTGCCTGGGCAGGTCTCCTTGCCCTGAACACTGAAGCTTTCTTT; CDR3 protein: CAWAGLLALNTEAFF
J gene: TRBJ2-1; clone size: many; CDR3 length: 17; V gene: TRBV12-3/TRBV12-4; D gene: TRBD2; CDR3 DNA: TGTGCCAGCAGTTTGATTAGCGGGAGGGGTCGCAACAATGAGCAGTTCTTC; CDR3 protein: CASSLISGRGRNNEQFF
J gene: TRBJ1-1; clone size: -; CDR3 length: 15; V gene: TRBV5-6; D gene: -; CDR3 DNA: TGTGCCAGCAGCTTGGTACCCGGGGGCGTCACTGAAGCTTTCTTT; CDR3 protein: CASSLVPGGVTEAFF
J gene: TRBJ2-7; clone size: -; CDR3 length: 12; V gene: TRBV20-1; D gene: TRBD1; CDR3 DNA: TGCGCATGGACAGGGGGGACCTACGAGCAGTACTTC; CDR3 protein: CAWTGGTYEQYF
J gene: TRBJ1-1; clone size: few; CDR3 length: 15; V gene: TRBV4-2; D gene: -; CDR3 DNA: TGTGCCAGCAGCCAAGAACGGGGGCGCCCGGCTGAAGCTTTCTTT; CDR3 protein: CASSQERGRPAEAFF
J gene: TRBJ2-3; clone size: few; CDR3 length: 15; V gene: TRBV3-1; D gene: -; CDR3 DNA: TGTGCCAGCAGCCAAGGTCCTCTCCCCCCAGATACGCAGTATTTT; CDR3 protein: CASSQGPLPPDTQYF
J gene: TRBJ2-7; clone size: many; CDR3 length: 14; V gene: TRBV15; D gene: -; CDR3 DNA: TGTGCCACCAGCAGGCCGGGACGGGGCTACGAGCAGTACTTC; CDR3 protein: CATSRPGRGYEQYF
J gene: TRBJ1-4; clone size: many; CDR3 length: 14; V gene: TRBV2; D gene: -; CDR3 DNA: TGTGCCAGCAGTGAAGGTTTGGGTAATGAAAAACTGTTTTTT; CDR3 protein: CASSEGLGNEKLFF
J gene: TRBJ2-3; clone size: -; CDR3 length: 15; V gene: TRBV3-1; D gene: TRBD2; CDR3 DNA: TGTGCCAGCAGCGGGGCCAGCGGGAGTAGCTCTACGCAGTATTTT; CDR3 protein: CASSGASGSSSTQYF
J gene: TRBJ1-1; clone size: -; CDR3 length: 13; V gene: TRBV6-1; D gene: -; CDR3 DNA: TGTGCCAGCAGTCAGGAAAGCGAGACTGAAGCTTTCTTT; CDR3 protein: CASSQESETEAFF
J gene: TRBJ1-5; clone size: many; CDR3 length: 14; V gene: TRBV19; D gene: -; CDR3 DNA: TGTGCCAGTAGTATCAAGGAGGGGGGTCAGCCCCAGCATTTT; CDR3 protein: CASSIKEGGQPQHF
J gene: TRBJ2-1; clone size: -; CDR3 length: 16; V gene: TRBV11-2; D gene: -; CDR3 DNA: TGTGCCAGCAGCTTTCTTGCGGCGGGGATCGACAATGAGCAGTTCTTC; CDR3 protein: CASSFLAAGIDNEQFF
J gene: TRBJ2-4; clone size: many; CDR3 length: 19; V gene: TRBV6-1; D gene: TRBD2; CDR3 DNA: TGTGCCAGCAAGCGGATCGGGACTAGCGGGACGGGAGCCAAAAACATTCAGTACTTC; CDR3 protein: CASKRIGTSGTGAKNIQYF
J gene: TRBJ2-2; clone size: many; CDR3 length: 16; V gene: TRBV6-1; D gene: TRBD1; CDR3 DNA: TGTGCCAGCAGTAAGATACAGGGGGCGAACACCGGGGAGCTGTTTTTT; CDR3 protein: CASSKIQGANTGELFF
J gene: TRBJ2-5; clone size: -; CDR3 length: 12; V gene: TRBV24-1; D gene: -; CDR3 DNA: TGTGCCACCAGTGATTCACATCGGGGGTACCACTTC; CDR3 protein: CATSDSHRGYHF
J gene: TRBJ2-7; clone size: -; CDR3 length: 14; V gene: TRBV7-9; D gene: -; CDR3 DNA: TGTGCCAGCAGCTCCGCCCTCGCCCCCTACGAGCAGTACTTC; CDR3 protein: CASSSALAPYEQYF
J gene: TRBJ1-1; clone size: few; CDR3 length: 15; V gene: TRBV6-5; D gene: -; CDR3 DNA: TGTGCCAGCAGTTCACCGGGCTTTGTGAACGCTGAAGCTTTCTTT; CDR3 protein: CASSSPGFVNAEAFF
J gene: TRBJ2-5; clone size: -; CDR3 length: 15; V gene: TRBV3-1; D gene: -; CDR3 DNA: TGTGCCAGCAGCCATGGGAGGACAGAACAAGAGACCCAGTACTTC; CDR3 protein: CASSHGRTEQETQYF
J gene: TRBJ2-5; clone size: -; CDR3 length: 16; V gene: TRBV13; D gene: -; CDR3 DNA: TGTGCCAGCAGCTTAGGTTCTACATTTAATCCGGAGACCCAGTACTTC; CDR3 protein: CASSLGSTFNPETQYF
J gene: TRBJ2-2; clone size: once; CDR3 length: 13; V gene: TRBV30; D gene: TRBD2; CDR3 DNA: TGTGCCTGGCGGACTAGCGGGAACGGGGAGCTGTTTTTT; CDR3 protein: CAWRTSGNGELFF
J gene: TRBJ2-3; clone size: -; CDR3 length: 13; V gene: TRBV19; D gene: -; CDR3 DNA: TGTGCCAGTAGTATGCAGGGAAGAGATACGCAGTATTTT; CDR3 protein: CASSMQGRDTQYF
J gene: TRBJ1-5; clone size: many; CDR3 length: 16; V gene: TRBV6-2/TRBV6-3; D gene: -; CDR3 DNA: TGTGCCAGCAGTCTAAGGTACGGGCCCAGCAATCAGCCCCAGCATTTT; CDR3 protein: CASSLRYGPSNQPQHF
J gene: TRBJ2-2; clone size: -; CDR3 length: 17; V gene: TRBV9; D gene: -; CDR3 DNA: TGTGCCAGCAGCGTAGATCCGTTGACCGAACTGACCGGGGAGCTGTTTTTT; CDR3 protein: CASSVDPLTELTGELFF
J gene: TRBJ2-3; clone size: -; CDR3 length: 14; V gene: TRBV7-3; D gene: -; CDR3 DNA: TGTGCCAGCAGCTCCGGTGTAGAATCAGCGACGCAGTATTTT; CDR3 protein: CASSSGVESATQYF